Sequencing of this T cell receptor (beta chain) was carried out in a study of regulatory T cells in long-lasting Graves disease. General observations from the study: The study found TRBV28, TRBJ1-2 and TRBJ2-5 favored in persistent disease.

This clonotype was observed at least ten times. The antigen is not known. V was trimmed by 4 bases and J by 7 bases, leaving 20 bases between them. The V gene's germline CDR1 is MNHEY and CDR2 SMNVEV (reference sequence). There are 15 residues in the CDR3. Documented time point: newly diagnosed GD, antithyroid drugs for less than 3 months. RNA from PBMCs was the source of the TCR library. Researchers made TCR beta libraries by using iRepertoire HTBI primers and running Arm-PCR on CDR3 regions. MiXCR, run by TCRdb on the multiplex PCR reads, gives a single entry per CDR3 protein. The repertoire includes more than 400,000 distinct CDR3 sequences, about 17% of them detected once, and approximately 12% sits in the top ten. These data were also reused for a study on T cells in Graves' hyperthyroidism and ophthalmopathy. That study adds: The HTBI primer set drove a first-round RT-PCR of the TCR CDR3. Among thyroid clonotypes expanded above 0.001, most also appeared in blood.

The clonotype comes from a man in his forties with Graves disease. The sample in question was peripheral blood mononuclear cells (PBMCs), obtained at new diagnosis, from a patient treated with antithyroid drugs. The chain couples TRBV27 to TRBJ2-7; D gene ambiguous. In nucleotides, the CDR3 is TGTGCCAGCAGTTATAAGGGCCCTCGGTTTGGAGAGCAGTACTTC. Translation: CASSYKGPRFGEQYF.